This T cell receptor beta chain is from a study of blood T cell repertoires in COVID-19. Study information: T cells, B-cell-depleted T cells, or PBMCs supplied cDNA or gDNA.

Germline CDR1 and CDR2: SGHNT and YYREEE (reference sequence). Trimming stripped 0 bases from V and 4 bases from J, with 11 bases between. The CDR3 covers 15 residues. Per the original data handling: Amplification of reference gene primers provided the estimated nucleated cell counts. The assay was immunoSEQ multiplex PCR, and TCRdb's table has in-frame clones only and misses some. V, J and clone size are those of that table, while D and trimming were read from the DNA. The sample yields 95,000 to 150,000 clones, 85% to 90% seen once. The TCR comes from a woman older than 75 with COVID-19, enrolled during active disease. Input material: peripheral blood. V gene TRBV5-4 combines with J gene TRBJ1-3; TRBD1 might be the D (5 bases). CDR3 protein: CASSLGGAQGNTIYF. The CDR3 region has the DNA TGTGCCAGCAGCTTGGGCGGGGCGCAAGGAAACACCATATATTTT.